This T cell receptor beta chain stems from a study of blood T cell repertoires in COVID-19. With 4 bases removed from V and 1 base from J, the gap between germline ends came to 13 bases. The germline CDR1 and CDR2 sequences are LGHDT and YNNKEL (reference sequence). This CDR3 is 15 amino acids long. Original data processing: It was from reference gene primer amplification that nucleated cell counts were estimated. Sequencing was performed with immunoSEQ multiplex PCR; in TCRdb, only in-frame clones are kept and a portion is missing. Clone size and V and J calls were adopted from that table, with D and trimming inferred from the DNA. Of about 210,000 clones in the sample, approximately 81% were seen once.

V usage is TRBV3-1 (or the pseudogene TRBV3-2) and J usage is TRBJ1-1; D uncertain. The specimen was PBMCs or T cells enriched from blood (not recorded which). The sequence came from a woman aged 50 to 60 with acute COVID-19. The CDR3: CASSPKSGGNTEAFF. The CDR3 bases are TGTGCCAGCAGCCCAAAATCGGGTGGGAACACTGAAGCTTTCTTT.